This TCR beta chain came from a study of technical replicates of blood from a handful of donors. Sequenced by immunoSEQ multiplex PCR; TCRdb stores in-frame clones only, minus some. The table records about 72,000 clones, roughly 89% of them present only once. This CDR3 has 13 residues. The V end was cut by 0 bases, the J end by 7 bases, with 9 bases between. The germline gives CDR1 MNHEY, CDR2 SVGAGI. The count of this clone is one. The TCR originated in a human donor in good health. The chain has TRBV6-5 and TRBJ1-2; D is ambiguous. The material sequenced was T cells isolated from PBMCs. The CDR3 sequence: CASSYSNEPGYTF. The CDR3 coding sequence is TGTGCCAGCAGTTACTCGAATGAGCCTGGCTACACCTTC.